These T cell receptor beta chains were read from a single sample in a study of cytomegalovirus exposure and HLA in healthy donors. This table comes from immunoSEQ multiplex PCR, and its TCRdb copy is limited to in-frame clones, with some not included. The sample yields around 130,000 clones, 70% to 85% seen once. Sequencing was performed on PBMCs. Receptor source: a woman between 18 and 30 years old in good health and CMV-seropositive. Each CDR3 is given with its conserved first and last residue. Fields, in order: D gene, clone size, J gene, V gene, CDR3 protein, CDR3 DNA. D genes are given only for firm matches. The listing skips clone size in some rows; elsewhere it reads once, few, many or a size class.

D gene: TRBD1
clone size: .
J gene: TRBJ1-2
V gene: TRBV14
CDR3 protein: CASSPRTGDGYTF
CDR3 DNA: TGTGCCAGCAGCCCTCGGACAGGGGATGGCTACACCTTC

D gene: TRBD1
clone size: once
J gene: TRBJ1-5
V gene: TRBV7-8
CDR3 protein: CASSPLVGTGRYSNQPQHF
CDR3 DNA: TGTGCCAGCAGCCCACTCGTCGGGACAGGAAGGTATAGCAATCAGCCCCAGCATTTT

D gene: .
clone size: .
J gene: TRBJ2-5
V gene: TRBV5-6
CDR3 protein: CASSLYSDAETQYF
CDR3 DNA: TGTGCCAGCAGCTTGTATTCAGATGCCGAGACCCAGTACTTC

D gene: TRBD1
clone size: .
J gene: TRBJ1-1
V gene: TRBV28
CDR3 protein: CARGTALNTEAFF
CDR3 DNA: TGTGCCAGAGGGACAGCTTTGAACACTGAAGCTTTCTTT

D gene: TRBD2
clone size: .
J gene: TRBJ2-2
V gene: TRBV19
CDR3 protein: CASSMGGVYTGELFF
CDR3 DNA: TGTGCCAGTAGTATGGGGGGGGTCTACACCGGGGAGCTGTTTTTT

D gene: TRBD2
clone size: .
J gene: TRBJ2-5
V gene: TRBV19
CDR3 protein: CASSIGGGGAETQYF
CDR3 DNA: TGTGCCAGTAGTATAGGTGGCGGGGGGGCGGAGACCCAGTACTTC

D gene: TRBD1
clone size: .
J gene: TRBJ2-2
V gene: TRBV10-3
CDR3 protein: CAIRTGAGELFF
CDR3 DNA: TGTGCCATCAGAACAGGGGCCGGGGAGCTGTTTTTT

D gene: .
clone size: .
J gene: TRBJ2-3
V gene: TRBV12-2
CDR3 protein: CASRLAFPSGERTDTQYF
CDR3 DNA: TGTGCAAGTCGCTTAGCGTTTCCGAGCGGGGAACGAACAGATACGCAGTATTTT

D gene: .
clone size: once
J gene: TRBJ2-5
V gene: TRBV4-2
CDR3 protein: CASSRGVETQYF
CDR3 DNA: TGTGCCAGCAGCCGGGGGGTCGAGACCCAGTACTTC

D gene: TRBD1
clone size: .
J gene: TRBJ2-2
V gene: TRBV5-5
CDR3 protein: CASSFRQGSLTGELFF
CDR3 DNA: TGTGCCAGCAGCTTTCGACAGGGAAGTTTGACCGGGGAGCTGTTTTTT

D gene: .
clone size: .
J gene: TRBJ2-7
V gene: TRBV19
CDR3 protein: CASSSSLPSEQYF
CDR3 DNA: TGTGCCAGTAGTTCCTCCCTCCCGTCCGAGCAGTACTTC

D gene: .
clone size: once
J gene: TRBJ2-2
V gene: TRBV15
CDR3 protein: CATSRGGDGTGELFF
CDR3 DNA: TGTGCCACCAGCAGAGGGGGGGATGGCACCGGGGAGCTGTTTTTT

D gene: TRBD1
clone size: .
J gene: TRBJ1-1
V gene: TRBV7-9
CDR3 protein: CSSRIGTAEAFF
CDR3 DNA: TGTTCCAGCAGGATCGGGACAGCTGAAGCTTTCTTT

D gene: TRBD2
clone size: .
J gene: TRBJ2-1
V gene: TRBV15
CDR3 protein: CATSRDLAGGDEQFF
CDR3 DNA: TGTGCCACCAGCAGAGATTTAGCGGGGGGGGATGAGCAGTTCTTC

D gene: .
clone size: .
J gene: TRBJ2-3
V gene: TRBV10-3
CDR3 protein: CAIRDRTDTQYF
CDR3 DNA: TGTGCCATCAGAGACAGGACAGATACGCAGTATTTT

D gene: TRBD1
clone size: .
J gene: TRBJ2-7
V gene: TRBV7-9
CDR3 protein: CSSSLGDRVEQYF
CDR3 DNA: TGTTCCAGCAGCTTAGGGGACAGGGTCGAGCAGTACTTC

D gene: .
clone size: .
J gene: TRBJ1-2
V gene: TRBV5-1
CDR3 protein: CASSVRGNYGYTF
CDR3 DNA: TGCGCCAGCAGCGTGAGGGGGAACTATGGCTACACCTTC

D gene: TRBD2
clone size: .
J gene: TRBJ2-3
V gene: TRBV5-6
CDR3 protein: CASSYLAGEGNTQYF
CDR3 DNA: TGTGCCAGCAGCTACCTAGCGGGGGAAGGAAATACGCAGTATTTT

D gene: TRBD1
clone size: few
J gene: TRBJ1-2
V gene: TRBV19
CDR3 protein: CASSTPGTGGNYGYTF
CDR3 DNA: TGTGCCAGTAGTACCCCCGGGACAGGGGGTAACTATGGCTACACCTTC

D gene: TRBD1
clone size: .
J gene: TRBJ2-7
V gene: TRBV5-1
CDR3 protein: CASSLAGTGPYEQYF
CDR3 DNA: TGCGCCAGCAGCTTGGCTGGGACAGGGCCATACGAGCAGTACTTC

D gene: TRBD1
clone size: .
J gene: TRBJ1-1
V gene: TRBV27
CDR3 protein: CASSFEGALATEAFF
CDR3 DNA: TGTGCCAGCAGTTTTGAGGGGGCGCTGGCCACTGAAGCTTTCTTT

D gene: .
clone size: .
J gene: TRBJ2-7
V gene: TRBV4-2
CDR3 protein: CASSQESGEQYF
CDR3 DNA: TGTGCCAGCAGCCAAGAGTCCGGCGAGCAGTACTTC

D gene: .
clone size: once
J gene: TRBJ1-2
V gene: TRBV30
CDR3 protein: CAGGANYGYTF
CDR3 DNA: TGTGCCGGTGGAGCTAACTATGGCTACACCTTC

D gene: .
clone size: .
J gene: TRBJ2-5
V gene: TRBV30
CDR3 protein: CAWSLALETQYF
CDR3 DNA: TGTGCCTGGAGCCTAGCGCTAGAGACCCAGTACTTC

D gene: .
clone size: .
J gene: TRBJ2-6
V gene: TRBV7-8
CDR3 protein: CASSLNAVSGANVLTF
CDR3 DNA: TGTGCCAGCAGCTTAAATGCGGTATCTGGGGCCAACGTCCTGACTTTC

D gene: .
clone size: .
J gene: TRBJ2-3
V gene: TRBV5-1
CDR3 protein: CASSLEVRGTDTQYF
CDR3 DNA: TGCGCCAGCAGCTTGGAGGTCAGGGGCACAGATACGCAGTATTTT

D gene: TRBD2
clone size: .
J gene: TRBJ2-2
V gene: TRBV6-6
CDR3 protein: CASTKLAENTGELFF
CDR3 DNA: TGTGCCAGCACCAAACTAGCGGAAAACACCGGGGAGCTGTTTTTT

D gene: TRBD2
clone size: .
J gene: TRBJ2-2
V gene: TRBV9
CDR3 protein: CASSVETSGGPNTGELFF
CDR3 DNA: TGTGCCAGCAGCGTTGAGACTAGCGGGGGCCCCAACACCGGGGAGCTGTTTTTT

D gene: .
clone size: few
J gene: TRBJ2-5
V gene: TRBV25-1
CDR3 protein: CASSERTVVQETQYF
CDR3 DNA: TGTGCCAGCAGTGAGAGGACAGTAGTCCAAGAGACCCAGTACTTC